The 25 T cell receptor beta chains below come from one sample, sequenced in a study of T cells in Graves' hyperthyroidism and ophthalmopathy. What was amplified from RNA transcripts were TCR beta CDR3 regions. HTBI primers were employed in a first-round RT-PCR of the TCR CDR3. TCRdb re-called the multiplex PCR reads through MiXCR, storing one row per CDR3 protein. Here the sample spans hundreds of thousands of distinct CDR3 sequences, roughly 25% being singletons. Sequences were obtained from blood. The receptors were sampled from a woman in her twenties or thirties with Graves' ophthalmopathy.

This clonotype was found many times. J is TRBJ1-1 and V is TRBV28; D remains ambiguous. Germline V gives CDR1 MDHEN, CDR2 SYDVKM. The CDR3 is 12 amino acids. Trimming cost V 5 bases and J 3 bases, with 7 bases left between them. The CDR3 is CASSELYTEAFF. CDR3 sequence (DNA): TGTGCCAGCAGTGAGTTGTACACTGAAGCTTTCTTT.

In this sample, this clonotype turned up many times. The rearrangement links TRBV14 to TRBJ1-1, with D perhaps TRBD1 (5 bases). Trimming shortened V by 0 bases and J by 2 bases, and 19 bases separated the two germline ends. Looked up from germline, CDR1 is SGHDN and CDR2 is FVKESK. The CDR3 length is 18 residues. CDR3 DNA sequence: TGTGCCAGCAGCCAAGATAGGTGGTGGGGGAGTCGAAACACTGAAGCTTTCTTT. Its protein is CASSQDRWWGSRNTEAFF.

This clonotype was seen repeatedly, ten times or more. This chain joins TRBV2 and TRBJ1-2, with D possibly being TRBD1 (6 bases). The CDR3 has 13 amino acids. CDR1 SNHLY and CDR2 FYNNEI come from the germline V gene. Trimming pared 7 bases from V and 6 bases from J, leaving 15 bases between. CDR3 DNA sequence: TGTGCCAGCATGGGGGGCTACCTCCATGGCTACACCTTC. It is translated as CASMGGYLHGYTF.

In regard to this clonotype: One junction end disagrees with the germline gene, perhaps due to a read error. The chain couples TRBV28 to TRBJ2-4; 8 bases fit TRBD1. The germline V gene encodes CDR1 MDHEN and CDR2 SYDVKM. The CDR3 spans 16 residues. CDR3 bases: TGCGCCAGCAGTTTACCGGGACAGGTAGCCAAAAACATTCAGTACTTC. Protein: CASSLPGQVAKNIQYF.

The chain couples TRBV10-3 to TRBJ1-2; possibly TRBD1 for D (5 bases). V was clipped by 7 bases and J by 0 bases, with 9 bases between them. CDR3 length equals 13 residues. Germline V gene sequence: CDR1 ENHRY, CDR2 SYGVKD. The DNA for the CDR3 is TGTGCCATCAACGGGGGAGCTAACTATGGCTACACCTTC. It encodes CAINGGANYGYTF.

By frequency in the sample, this clonotype is medium-sized (0.01 to 0.1%). J is TRBJ2-5 and V is TRBV28; 8 positions agree with TRBD1. The ends lost 10 bases at V and 2 bases at J; junction bases unmatched: 9. Germline CDR1 is MDHEN and CDR2 is SYDVKM. The CDR3 sequence is 14 residues long. The CDR3 nucleotides are TGTGCCACCAACAAAGGGACAGGACAAGAGACCCAGTACTTC. This gives the protein CATNKGTGQETQYF.

The rearrangement links TRBV19 to TRBJ1-5; no reliable D call. Germline V gene sequence: CDR1 LNHDA, CDR2 SQIVND (reference sequence). CDR3 length equals 16 residues. Trimming left V 5 bases short and J 3 bases short, with 17 bases between. The CDR3, as DNA: TGTGCCAGTAGTCTGGGTCAGCCCGGACTCAATCAGCCCCAGCATTTT. This sequence encodes CASSLGQPGLNQPQHF.

This clonotype was counted ten times or more. This chain uses TRBV5-5 with TRBJ1-5, with 7 bases fitting TRBD1. From germline, CDR1 is SGHKS and CDR2 YYEKEE (reference sequence). CDR3 length: 14 amino acids. Trimming took 4 bases from V and 7 from J; bases not matched to a gene: 8. The CDR3 bases are TGTGCCAGCAGCACTAACACAGGGGCCCAGCCCCAGCATTTT. The encoded protein is CASSTNTGAQPQHF.

This clonotype came up many times. The rearrangement links TRBV4-3 to TRBJ2-7; 10 bases fit TRBD2. J gave up 3 bases and V 4 bases, and 12 bases lay outside the gene matches. Per germline, CDR1 LGHNA and CDR2 YSLEER. This CDR3 spans 17 amino acids. The CDR3 sequence is CASSRYSSTSGYYEQYF. The DNA of the CDR3 is TGCGCCAGCAGCCGATACTCTTCGACTAGCGGGTACTACGAGCAGTACTTC.

This clonotype was seen at least ten times. The CDR3 bases are TGTGCCACCAGCCCCATCCAGGGATTGCATCAGCCCCAGCATTTT. Translation: CATSPIQGLHQPQHF. The chain combines TRBV15 with TRBJ1-5; D may be TRBD1 (5 bases). Germline V gene lookup returns CDR1 LNHNV and CDR2 YYDKDF (reference sequence). Between the trimmed V and J ends, which lost 5 bases and 5 bases, there was a span of 16 bases. The CDR3 runs 15 residues.

This rearrangement joins TRBV11-1 to TRBJ2-5; TRBD2 aligns across 10 bases. Germline CDR1 and CDR2: SGHAT and FQDESV (reference sequence). The CDR3 runs to 15 residues. V dropped 7 bases and J dropped 0; count of bases not matched to a gene: 5. In nucleotides, the CDR3 is TGTGCCAGCACTAGGACTAGCGGAAACCAAGAGACCCAGTACTTC. Translation gives CASTRTSGNQETQYF.

The CDR3 nucleotides are TGCAGTGCTAGGGAGGTTAGGACCCAGTACTTC. Residues: CSAREVRTQYF. The rearrangement links TRBV20-1 to TRBJ2-5; weak D call: TRBD2 (5 bases). The CDR3 covers 11 residues. Germline values: CDR1 DFQATT, CDR2 SNEGSKA (reference sequence). Trimming took off 3 bases at V and 7 bases at J, with 9 bases between the two ends.

This clonotype was recorded a few times. This chain connects TRBV4-1 to TRBJ1-2, with D possibly TRBD1 on 6 matching bases. The CDR3 has 14 residues. Germline CDR1 and CDR2: MGHRA and YSYEKL. Trimming took off 1 base at V and 2 bases at J, with 8 bases between the two ends. CDR3 coding DNA: TGCGCCAGCAGCCAAGCGGGGGCCAACTATGGCTACACCTTC. This sequence encodes CASSQAGANYGYTF.

This clonotype came up a few times. The chain links TRBV29-1 to TRBJ2-2; 11 nucleotides match TRBD1. CDR3 length equals 16 residues. V gave up 5 bases and J gave up 4 bases; unmatched junction bases: 9. Germline V lookup: CDR1 SQVTM, CDR2 ANQGSEA. CDR3 loop: CSVRTGGAGFTGELFF. The CDR3 DNA sequence: TGCAGCGTTAGGACAGGGGGCGCGGGGTTCACCGGGGAGCTGTTTTTT.

The chain carries TRBV6-1 and TRBJ1-1; the D is unclear. This CDR3 region has 14 residues. Trimming removed 4 bases from V and 6 bases from J, with 15 bases in between. The germline gives CDR1 MNHNS, CDR2 SASEGT. The CDR3 sequence: CASSADESIAEAFF. The CDR3 DNA is TGTGCCAGCAGTGCAGACGAAAGTATCGCTGAAGCTTTCTTT.

This clonotype was counted ten times or more. The chain has TRBV12-3 or TRBV12-4 and TRBJ2-2; no clear D gene. This CDR3 is built from 15 residues. The V end was cut by 3 bases, the J end by 2 bases, with 10 bases between. CDR3 region: CASSFGPINTGELFF. The CDR3 DNA reads TGTGCCAGCAGTTTTGGACCTATCAACACCGGGGAGCTGTTTTTT.

This clonotype was counted ten times or more. The chain carries TRBV20-1 and TRBJ2-5; the match to TRBD2 covers 12 bases. There are 14 residues in the CDR3. J was trimmed by 3 bases and V by 6 bases; bases with no gene match: 5. Germline loops: CDR1 DFQATT, CDR2 SNEGSKA (reference sequence). CDR3 DNA: TGCAGTGCCCAACTAGCGGGGGGTAAAGAGACCCAGTACTTC. Its translation is CSAQLAGGKETQYF.

This clonotype was recorded at least ten times. V usage is TRBV15 and J usage is TRBJ1-2, with 7 nucleotides matching TRBD1. The germline V gene encodes CDR1 LNHNV and CDR2 YYDKDF (reference sequence). The CDR3 has 13 amino acids. The ends lost 3 bases at V and 3 bases at J; junction bases unmatched: 1. The CDR3 is CATSSQGDYGYTF. The CDR3 DNA reads TGTGCCACCAGCAGTCAGGGGGACTATGGCTACACCTTC.

The rearrangement uses TRBV28 and TRBJ2-7; the match to TRBD2 covers 10 bases. The V gene end was trimmed by 6 bases and the J gene end by 5 bases; junction bases not matched to a gene: 10. The germline V gene encodes CDR1 MDHEN and CDR2 SYDVKM. CDR3 length: 15 residues. Here the CDR3 DNA reads TGTGCCAGCAGCCATCTAGCGGGAGACGTCCACGAGCAGTACTTC. Its translation is CASSHLAGDVHEQYF.

This clonotype showed up just a few times. This chain joins TRBV6-5 and TRBJ2-5; D possibly corresponds to TRBD1 (6 bases). V lost 0 bases and J 2 bases, leaving 13 bases between the germline ends. The germline V gene encodes CDR1 MNHEY and CDR2 SVGAGI. The CDR3 sequence is 16 residues long. Here the CDR3 reads CASSYSIGRGQETQYF. DNA for the CDR3: TGTGCCAGCAGTTACTCGATAGGCAGGGGACAAGAGACCCAGTACTTC.

The J gene is TRBJ1-1, the V gene TRBV7-2; no firm D call. The CDR3 totals 14 residues. Per germline, CDR1 SGHTA and CDR2 FQGNSA. The V end lost 3 bases, the J end lost 1 base, and 9 bases lay between the germline ends. CDR3 in amino acids: CASSLSLSNTEAFF. Written as DNA, the CDR3 is TGTGCCAGCAGCTTGTCCCTCTCGAACACTGAAGCTTTCTTT. Full variable domain (outside the CDR3, taken from reference TRBV7-2 and TRBJ1-1): GAGVSQSPSNKVTEKGKDVELRCDPISGHTALYWYRQSLGQGLEFLIYFQGNSAPDKSGLPSDRFSAERTGGSVSTLTIQRTQQEDSAVYLCASSLSLSNTEAFFGQGTRLTVV.

In this sample, this clonotype turned up many times. The chain couples TRBV27 to TRBJ2-5; 9 nucleotides agree with TRBD2. Germline V gene lookup returns CDR1 MNHEY and CDR2 SMNVEV (reference sequence). J lost 3 bases, V lost 5 bases, and 4 bases had no gene match. CDR3 length: 14 residues. The CDR3: CASSPGTSKETQYF. The CDR3 DNA reads as TGTGCCAGCAGTCCCGGGACTAGCAAAGAGACCCAGTACTTC.

This clonotype was seen many times. This chain uses TRBV7-8 with TRBJ2-7; D perhaps matches TRBD1 (6 bases). The CDR3 runs to 12 residues. Germline V gives CDR1 SGHVS, CDR2 FQNEAQ. V was pared by 5 bases and J by 5 bases, with 10 bases between. This chain's CDR3 is CASSRNRDEQYF. The DNA of the CDR3 is TGTGCCAGCAGCCGTAACAGGGACGAGCAGTACTTC.

This clonotype was observed many times. The CDR3 is CASGRGHAWYGYTF. The CDR3 DNA follows: TGTGCCAGCGGCAGGGGACATGCGTGGTATGGCTACACCTTC. The J gene is TRBJ1-2, the V gene TRBV5-6, with TRBD1 as a possible D gene (6 bases). CDR3 length equals 14 residues. The V end was cut by 7 bases, the J end by 5 bases, with 18 bases between. Germline assignment: CDR1 SGHDT and CDR2 YYEEEE.

The table lists this clonotype with many counts. The chain links TRBV10-3 to TRBJ2-5, with a possible D match to TRBD2 (5 bases). The germline V gene has CDR1 ENHRY and CDR2 SYGVKD. Trimming shortened V by 0 bases and J by 2 bases, and 13 bases separated the two germline ends. The CDR3 loop spans 16 amino acids. The CDR3, as DNA: TGTGCCATCAGTGAGTCGAGAAGCCGGGGTCAAGAGACCCAGTACTTC. It translates to CAISESRSRGQETQYF.